Below, 18 T cell receptor beta chains from the same sample are listed, as sequenced in a study of technical replicates of blood from several donors. Measured with immunoSEQ multiplex PCR; TCRdb has only the in-frame clones, and not every one. The table shows 75,000 to 95,000 clones, with under 95% occurring only once. Sequenced sample: T cells isolated from PBMCs. Every receptor here comes from a human donor in good health.

The chain uses TRBV29-1 and TRBJ2-1, with D tentatively TRBD2 (6 bases). The V gene's germline CDR1 is SQVTM and CDR2 ANQGSEA. This CDR3 spans 12 amino acids. Trimming removed 3 bases from V and 9 bases from J, with 12 bases in between. The CDR3 here is CSVEELASEQFF. The CDR3 bases are TGCAGCGTTGAGGAACTAGCCAGTGAGCAGTTCTTC.

V is TRBV7-9 and J is TRBJ1-4; D remains ambiguous. The CDR3 extends over 12 amino acids. Germline lookup yields CDR1 SEHNR and CDR2 FQNEAQ (reference sequence). Trimming pared 5 bases from V and 6 bases from J, leaving 7 bases between. CDR3 region: CASSLRDEKLFF. Here the CDR3 DNA reads TGTGCCAGCAGCCTGAGAGATGAAAAACTGTTTTTT.

This clone qualifies as medium-sized. The chain joins TRBV7-8 to TRBJ2-7; the D gene is possibly TRBD1 (6 bases). Germline V lookup: CDR1 SGHVS, CDR2 FQNEAQ. This CDR3 is built from 14 residues. Trimming shortened V by 7 bases and J by 5 bases, and 18 bases separated the two germline ends. The CDR3 region is CASTPSRGLHEQYF. CDR3 in DNA: TGTGCCAGCACCCCCTCCAGGGGTCTCCACGAGCAGTACTTC.

The J gene is TRBJ2-1, the V gene TRBV10-3; TRBD2 matches 8 bases. CDR1 and CDR2 (germline): ENHRY, SYGVKD. The V segment lost 6 bases and the J segment 2 bases; nucleotides outside the gene matches: 6. The CDR3 is 15 residues long. CDR3 nucleotide sequence: TGTGCCATCAGCGCACGGGAGGGTCCCTACAATGAGCAGTTCTTC. Its translation: CAISAREGPYNEQFF.

The chain carries TRBV28 and TRBJ2-1; tentative D call: TRBD2 (5 bases). Germline CDR1 is MDHEN and CDR2 is SYDVKM. The CDR3 is 18 residues long. V was pared by 1 base and J by 0 bases, with 16 bases between. CDR3 region: CASSLFPGAVSSYNEQFF. The DNA for the CDR3 is TGTGCCAGCAGTTTATTTCCCGGAGCGGTAAGCTCCTACAATGAGCAGTTCTTC.

The chain has TRBV6-1 and TRBJ1-3; maybe TRBD1 (5 bases). Germline lookup yields CDR1 MNHNS and CDR2 SASEGT. The V gene lost 0 bases and the J gene lost 4 bases, with 10 bases spanning the gap. This CDR3 has 15 residues. The CDR3: CASSEAGRDGNTIYF. DNA of the CDR3: TGTGCCAGCAGTGAAGCAGGGAGGGACGGAAACACCATATATTTT.

The chain uses TRBV11-3 and TRBJ2-2; possible D gene TRBD2, 5 bases. This CDR3 contains 16 residues. Germline V gene sequence: CDR1 SGHNT, CDR2 YENEEA. Deletions cut 5 bases from V and 4 bases from J, with 17 bases between. The CDR3 here is CASSPRLGDVTGELFF. The CDR3 DNA sequence: TGTGCCAGCAGCCCTAGATTGGGAGATGTCACCGGGGAGCTGTTTTTT.

The V call is TRBV5-4, the J call TRBJ2-3, with D possibly TRBD2 on 6 matching bases. The CDR3 length is 14 residues. Looked up from germline, CDR1 is SGHNT and CDR2 is YYREEE (reference sequence). Trimming shortened V by 1 base and J by 6 bases, and 12 bases separated the two germline ends. The DNA for the CDR3 is TGTGCCAGCAGCTTGTCACGGGAGCGGGATACGCAGTATTTT. Encoded protein: CASSLSRERDTQYF.

The chain recombines TRBV4-1 with TRBJ1-2; tentatively, D is TRBD1 (5 bases). CDR3 length equals 15 residues. From germline, CDR1 is MGHRA and CDR2 YSYEKL. Trimming took 1 base from V and 4 from J, leaving 13 bases between them. This CDR3 is CASSQGGEGRYGYTF. Written as DNA, the CDR3 is TGCGCCAGCAGCCAAGGGGGGGAGGGACGCTATGGCTACACCTTC.

The V call is TRBV13, the J call TRBJ2-1, with 11 bases fitting TRBD1. The ends lost 1 base at V and 3 bases at J; junction bases unmatched: 5. The length of the CDR3 is 17 residues. CDR1 and CDR2 from the germline V gene are PRHDT and FYEKMQ (reference sequence). The CDR3 spells CASSLEGGTGGYNEQFF. DNA for the CDR3: TGTGCCAGCAGCTTAGAGGGGGGGACAGGGGGCTACAATGAGCAGTTCTTC.

V usage is TRBV6-1 and J usage is TRBJ2-5; the match to TRBD1 covers 9 bases. The length of the CDR3 is 15 residues. Germline-derived CDR1 and CDR2 are MNHNS and SASEGT. Germline trimming cut 5 bases from V and 3 bases from J; bases unmatched to any gene: 7. The CDR3 spells CASSTSRDREETQYF. CDR3 coding DNA: TGTGCCAGCAGTACTAGCCGGGACAGGGAAGAGACCCAGTACTTC.

The chain carries TRBV18 and TRBJ2-7; 11 bases agree with TRBD1. The CDR3 spans 18 residues. Losses at the gene ends were 4 bases for V and 2 bases for J; bases not matched to a gene: 13. Germline values: CDR1 KGHSH, CDR2 LQKENI. The CDR3: CASSHSGTGGYRAYEQYF. The CDR3 nucleotides are TGTGCCAGCTCACATTCCGGGACAGGGGGTTATCGGGCCTACGAGCAGTACTTC.

The chain is built from TRBV21-1 and TRBJ1-1; the table assigns TRBD1, which was not confirmed against the DNA. TRBV21-1 is noted as a pseudogene. This CDR3 is built from 14 residues. The CDR3 sequence is CASSKLVTDTEAFF. The CDR3 nucleotides are TGTGCCAGCAGCAAACTGGTGACAGACACTGAAGCTTTCTTT.

The chain carries TRBV5-1 and TRBJ2-7; 13 bases agree with TRBD2. CDR3 length equals 20 residues. Per the germline V gene, CDR1 is SGHRS and CDR2 is YFSETQ. The J segment lost 5 bases and the V segment lost 4 bases, leaving 21 bases of the junction unmatched. The CDR3 sequence is CASSPTPLLAGGPSYHEQYF. The CDR3, as DNA: TGCGCCAGCAGCCCAACCCCTTTACTAGCGGGAGGGCCGAGTTACCACGAGCAGTACTTC.

This chain connects TRBV6-1 to TRBJ1-2; 8 bases agree with TRBD1. This CDR3 is built from 15 residues. V was clipped by 3 bases and J by 0 bases; unmatched bases: 3. From germline, CDR1 is MNHNS and CDR2 SASEGT. CDR3 sequence (DNA): TGTGCCAGCAGTGAGAGGACAGGGCCTAACTATGGCTACACCTTC. Translation gives CASSERTGPNYGYTF.

The V call is TRBV15, the J call TRBJ2-7, with D possibly matching TRBD1 (5 bases). The CDR3 spans 15 residues. Looked up from germline, CDR1 is LNHNV and CDR2 is YYDKDF (reference sequence). Deletions cut 0 bases from V and 7 bases from J, with 16 bases between. The CDR3 sequence is CATSRDRASYREQYF. As DNA, the CDR3 is TGTGCCACCAGCAGAGATAGGGCCTCTTACAGGGAGCAGTACTTC. The entire variable domain, with the rest obtained from reference TRBV15 and TRBJ2-7, is as follows: DAMVIQNPRYQVTQFGKPVTLSCSQTLNHNVMYWYQQKSSQAPKLLFHYYDKDFNNEADTPDNFQSRRPNTSFCFLDIRSPGLGDTAMYLCATSRDRASYREQYFGPGTRLTVT.

This chain joins TRBV11-2 and TRBJ2-1; 8 nucleotides match TRBD2. The germline gives CDR1 SGHAT, CDR2 FQNNGV. J gave up 7 bases and V 0 bases, and 2 bases lay outside the gene matches. The CDR3 is 14 residues long. The CDR3 sequence is CASSLEGGGNEQFF. The CDR3, as DNA: TGTGCCAGCAGCTTAGAAGGCGGGGGGAATGAGCAGTTCTTC. The variable domain in full, with the rest retrieved from reference TRBV11-2 and TRBJ2-1, is EAGVAQSPRYKIIEKRQSVAFWCNPISGHATLYWYQQILGQGPKLLIQFQNNGVVDDSQLPKDRFSAERLKGVDSTLKIQPAKLEDSAVYLCASSLEGGGNEQFFGPGTRLTVL.

This clone came up a few times. The CDR3 sequence is CASSSRPGLAENEQFF. The CDR3 DNA reads TGTGCCAGCAGCTCCAGACCGGGACTAGCGGAAAATGAGCAGTTCTTC. The chain links TRBV7-9 to TRBJ2-1, with 11 bases matching TRBD2. Germline loops: CDR1 SEHNR, CDR2 FQNEAQ (reference sequence). With 4 bases clipped from V and 7 bases from J, the junction kept 9 bases outside the gene matches. The CDR3 extends over 16 amino acids.